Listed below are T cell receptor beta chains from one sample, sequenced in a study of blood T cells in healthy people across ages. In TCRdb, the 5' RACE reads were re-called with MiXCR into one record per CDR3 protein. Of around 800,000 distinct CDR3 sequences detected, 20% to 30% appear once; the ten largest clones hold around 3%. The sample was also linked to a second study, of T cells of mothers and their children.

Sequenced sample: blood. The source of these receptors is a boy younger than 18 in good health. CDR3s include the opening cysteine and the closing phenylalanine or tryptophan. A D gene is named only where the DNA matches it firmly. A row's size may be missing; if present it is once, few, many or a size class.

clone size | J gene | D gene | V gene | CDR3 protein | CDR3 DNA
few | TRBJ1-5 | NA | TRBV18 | CASSPFRRYSNQPQHF | TGTGCCAGCTCACCATTCAGACGATACAGCAATCAGCCCCAGCATTTT
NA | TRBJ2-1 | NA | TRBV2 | CASVGATSSYNEQFF | TGTGCCAGCGTGGGGGCCACTAGCTCCTACAATGAGCAGTTCTTC
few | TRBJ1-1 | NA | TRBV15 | CATSGTLGSPNTEAFF | TGTGCCACCAGCGGAACCCTGGGGAGCCCTAACACTGAAGCTTTCTTT
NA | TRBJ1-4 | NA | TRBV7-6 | CASSFFRDEKLVF | TGTGCCAGCAGCTTTTTCAGGGATGAAAAACTGGTTTTT
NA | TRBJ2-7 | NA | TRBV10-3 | CAISAGGIGYEQYF | TGTGCCATCAGTGCAGGGGGGATTGGCTACGAGCAGTACTTC
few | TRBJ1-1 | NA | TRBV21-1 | CASSREVQNTEAFF | TGTGCCAGCAGCAGGGAAGTTCAGAACACTGAAGCTTTCTTT
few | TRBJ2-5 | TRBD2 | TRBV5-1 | CASSRTGGARETQYF | TGCGCCAGCAGCAGAACCGGGGGGGCGCGGGAGACCCAGTACTTC
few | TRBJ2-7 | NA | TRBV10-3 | CAISVDKEYEQYF | TGTGCCATCAGCGTCGACAAGGAGTACGAGCAGTACTTC
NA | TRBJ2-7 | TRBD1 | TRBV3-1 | CASGQTGGHEQYF | TGTGCCAGCGGCCAGACAGGGGGCCACGAGCAGTACTTC
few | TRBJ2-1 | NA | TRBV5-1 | CASSLGAGKIDEQFF | TGCGCCAGCAGCTTGGGGGCAGGGAAGATCGATGAGCAGTTCTTC
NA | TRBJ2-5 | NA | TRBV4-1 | CASRGPGTGETQYF | TGCGCCAGCAGAGGCCCGGGTACGGGGGAGACCCAGTACTTC
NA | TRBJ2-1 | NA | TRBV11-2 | CASSNIRRNEQFF | TGTGCCAGCAGCAATATCCGGCGTAATGAGCAGTTCTTC
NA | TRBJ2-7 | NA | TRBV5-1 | CASSSRPRSLYEQYF | TGCGCCAGCAGCTCGAGACCCCGGTCCCTTTACGAGCAGTACTTC
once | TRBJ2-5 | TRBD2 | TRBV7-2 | CASSLVGWSGGDTQYF | TGTGCCAGCAGCTTAGTAGGGTGGAGCGGGGGTGACACCCAGTACTTC
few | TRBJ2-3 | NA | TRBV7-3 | CASSIDYTDTQYF | TGTGCCAGCAGCATAGACTACACAGATACGCAGTATTTT
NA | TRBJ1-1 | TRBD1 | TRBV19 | CASITGQAPNTEAFF | TGTGCCAGTATAACCGGACAGGCGCCGAACACTGAAGCTTTCTTT
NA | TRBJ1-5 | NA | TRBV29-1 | CSISDAEHQPQHF | TGCAGCATTTCCGACGCAGAACATCAGCCCCAGCATTTT
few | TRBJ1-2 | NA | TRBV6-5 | CASSYSGGAGYGYTF | TGTGCCAGCAGTTACTCAGGCGGGGCGGGCTATGGCTACACCTTC
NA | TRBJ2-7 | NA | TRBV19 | CASTAGTASYEQYF | TGTGCCAGTACTGCCGGGACGGCTTCCTACGAGCAGTACTTC
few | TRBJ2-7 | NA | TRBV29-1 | CSVRGEYEQYF | TGCAGCGTTAGAGGAGAGTACGAGCAGTACTTC
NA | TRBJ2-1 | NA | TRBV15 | CATSRDSLAASYNEQFF | TGTGCCACCAGCAGAGATTCATTAGCGGCCTCCTACAATGAGCAGTTCTTC
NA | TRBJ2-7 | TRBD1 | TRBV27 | CASSRTGGRYEQYF | TGTGCCAGCAGTAGGACAGGGGGCAGGTACGAGCAGTACTTC
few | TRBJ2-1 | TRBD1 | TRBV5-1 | CASSRTGSGSYNEQFF | TGCGCCAGCAGCCGGACAGGGTCTGGCTCCTACAATGAGCAGTTCTTC
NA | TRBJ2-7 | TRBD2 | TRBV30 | CAWSVVAGGPEEQYF | TGTGCCTGGAGTGTGGTAGCGGGGGGGCCAGAGGAGCAGTACTTC
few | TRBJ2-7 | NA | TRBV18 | CASSPPSVYEQYF | TGTGCCAGCTCACCACCGTCCGTCTACGAGCAGTACTTC
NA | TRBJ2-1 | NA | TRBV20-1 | CSARDRGATGNEQFF | TGCAGTGCTAGAGATCGCGGCGCTACCGGTAATGAGCAGTTCTTC
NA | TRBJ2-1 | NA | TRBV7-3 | CASSSGLPGVDEQFF | TGTGCCAGCAGCTCGGGACTCCCAGGGGTAGATGAGCAGTTCTTC
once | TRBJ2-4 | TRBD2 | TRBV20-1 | CSARMRGTGDIQYF | TGCAGTGCTAGGATGCGGGGGACTGGGGACATTCAGTACTTC
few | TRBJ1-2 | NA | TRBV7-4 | CASSQTPEANYGYTF | TGTGCCAGCAGCCAGACACCGGAGGCTAACTATGGCTACACCTTC
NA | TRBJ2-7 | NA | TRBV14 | CASSPLNSGGLEQYF | TGTGCCAGCAGCCCTTTGAACAGTGGAGGACTCGAGCAGTACTTC
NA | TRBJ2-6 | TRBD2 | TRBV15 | CATSRGRGVGANVLTF | TGTGCCACCAGCAGAGGGCGGGGGGTAGGGGCCAACGTCCTGACTTTC
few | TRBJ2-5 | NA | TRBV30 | CAWSVGGSGETQYF | TGTGCCTGGAGTGTCGGGGGTTCGGGAGAGACCCAGTACTTC
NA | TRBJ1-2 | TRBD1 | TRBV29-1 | CSASHRGLRGYTF | TGCAGCGCTAGTCACAGGGGGTTAAGGGGCTACACCTTC
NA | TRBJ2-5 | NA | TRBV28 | CASRGQGGEETQYF | TGTGCCAGCAGGGGCCAGGGGGGGGAAGAGACCCAGTACTTC
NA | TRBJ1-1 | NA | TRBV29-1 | CSVEQNTEAFF | TGCAGCGTGGAGCAGAACACTGAAGCTTTCTTT
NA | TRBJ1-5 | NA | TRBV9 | CASSPPFGGCQPQHF | TGTGCCAGCAGCCCACCCTTCGGGGGCTGTCAGCCCCAGCATTTT
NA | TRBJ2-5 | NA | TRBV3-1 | CASSRNLETGGGETQYF | TGTGCCAGCAGCCGTAACTTAGAGACCGGAGGTGGGGAGACCCAGTACTTC
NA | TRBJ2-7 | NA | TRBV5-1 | CASSGGLSSYEQYF | TGCGCCAGCTCCGGGGGGCTTTCCTCCTACGAGCAGTACTTC
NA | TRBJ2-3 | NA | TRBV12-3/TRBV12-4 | CASSFREGTDTQYF | TGTGCCAGCAGTTTTCGGGAAGGCACAGATACGCAGTATTTT
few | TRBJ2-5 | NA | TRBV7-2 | CASSPLRPLETQYF | TGTGCCAGCAGCCCCCTGAGGCCCCTAGAGACCCAGTACTTC
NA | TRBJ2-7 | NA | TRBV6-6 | CASSQGLNYEQYF | TGTGCCAGCAGCCAGGGACTGAACTACGAGCAGTACTTC
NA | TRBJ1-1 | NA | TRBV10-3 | CATSDGVNTEAFF | TGTGCCACCTCGGACGGTGTGAACACTGAAGCTTTCTTT
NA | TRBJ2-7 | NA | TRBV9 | CASSVGGGGPYEQYF | TGTGCCAGCAGCGTAGGTGGAGGGGGCCCCTACGAGCAGTACTTC
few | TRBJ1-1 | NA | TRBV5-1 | CASSLEMGGTEAFF | TGCGCCAGCAGCTTGGAAATGGGGGGCACTGAAGCTTTCTTT
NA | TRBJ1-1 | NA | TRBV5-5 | CASSLHRNTEAFF | TGTGCCAGCAGCTTGCATAGGAACACTGAAGCTTTCTTT
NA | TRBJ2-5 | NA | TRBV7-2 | CASSQGTIGIETQYF | TGTGCCAGCAGCCAAGGGACAATCGGGATAGAGACCCAGTACTTC
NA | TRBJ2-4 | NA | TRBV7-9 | CASSFGGDENIQYF | TGTGCCAGCAGCTTCGGCGGGGACGAAAACATTCAGTACTTC
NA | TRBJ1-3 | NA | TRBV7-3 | CASSSGFPGNTIYF | TGTGCCAGCAGCTCGGGCTTCCCTGGAAACACCATATATTTT
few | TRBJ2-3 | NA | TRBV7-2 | CASSTGSTGTQYF | TGTGCCAGCAGCACAGGGTCCACGGGGACGCAGTATTTT
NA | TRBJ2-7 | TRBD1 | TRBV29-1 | CSVGRAGGSYEQYF | TGCAGCGTGGGGCGGGCAGGGGGATCCTACGAGCAGTACTTC
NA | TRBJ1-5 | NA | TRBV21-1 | CASSKGGLAQPQHF | TGTGCCAGCAGCAAAGGAGGGTTAGCTCAGCCCCAGCATTTT
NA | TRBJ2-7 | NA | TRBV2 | CASSEGPLGYEQYF | TGTGCCAGCAGTGAAGGGCCCCTCGGGTACGAGCAGTACTTC
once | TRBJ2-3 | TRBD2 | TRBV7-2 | CASSRGTSLGPQYF | TGTGCCAGCAGCCGAGGGACTAGCTTAGGTCCGCAGTATTTT
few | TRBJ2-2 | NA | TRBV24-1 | CATSDSQTGYTGELFF | TGTGCCACCAGTGACTCCCAAACAGGGTACACCGGGGAGCTGTTTTTT